These 7 T cell receptor beta chains came from one sample sequenced in a study of blood T cell repertoires in COVID-19 (dated by TCRdb to 2020 to 2021). The library was prepared using the immunoSEQ multiplex PCR assay. TCRdb re-hosts the immuneACCESS table, in-frame sequences only. Its copies lack some clones; in the studies checked, an unresolved V gene accounts for under half of them, and the cause for the rest is not known. The sample profile shows 450,000 or so clones; approximately 89% of them were found once. Roughly 1.6% of the sample is in the top ten clones. Source material: peripheral blood. These receptors all stem from a woman aged 40 to 49 with COVID-19, enrolled during active disease.

V and J are TRBV6-2 or TRBV6-3 and TRBJ1-1; D gene ambiguous. V was pared by 5 bases and J by 1 base, with 14 bases between. The CDR3 is 15 residues long. Germline lookup yields CDR1 MNHEY and CDR2 SVGEGT. The CDR3 region has the DNA TGTGCCAGCAGTCGACCCGGAGAGCCGAACACTGAAGCTTTCTTT. Protein product: CASSRPGEPNTEAFF.

This chain connects TRBV30 to TRBJ2-2; D might be TRBD2 (6 bases). Trimming took off 2 bases at V and 5 bases at J, with 15 bases between the two ends. CDR1 GTSNPN and CDR2 SVGIG come from the germline V gene (reference sequence). The CDR3 spans 15 residues. CDR3 sequence reads: CAWSRETSGTGELFF. The CDR3 region has the DNA TGTGCCTGGAGTCGCGAGACTAGTGGTACCGGGGAGCTGTTTTTT.

The chain employs TRBV12-3 or TRBV12-4 and TRBJ2-1; no reliable D call. The CDR3 spans 11 residues. Trimming removed 5 bases at V and 10 bases at J, with 9 bases between. CDR3 sequence reads: CASSLLTEQFF. In DNA form, the CDR3 reads TGTGCCAGCAGTCTTTTGACAGAGCAGTTCTTC.

This clone was picked up one time. The chain is built from TRBV5-4 and TRBJ1-1; unclear D gene. V lost 4 bases, J lost 11 bases, and 24 bases lay in between. CDR3 length: 15 amino acids. Germline CDR1 and CDR2: SGHNT and YYREEE (reference sequence). The CDR3 here is CASSLEQNPAALAFF. CDR3 bases: TGTGCCAGCAGCCTCGAACAAAACCCGGCGGCTTTGGCTTTCTTT.

V usage is TRBV7-2 and J usage is TRBJ1-1; D gene ambiguous. The V gene's germline CDR1 is SGHTA and CDR2 FQGNSA. V lost 5 bases, J lost 5 bases, and 9 bases lay in between. The CDR3 runs to 12 residues. As DNA, the CDR3 is TGTGCCAGCAGCCAACGCCGGACTGAAGCTTTCTTT. Protein sequence: CASSQRRTEAFF.

The chain uses TRBV5-8 and TRBJ1-3; no firm D call. Looked up from germline, CDR1 is SGHTS and CDR2 is YDEGEE. The CDR3 runs to 12 residues. Trimming took off 4 bases at V and 7 bases at J, with 9 bases between the two ends. DNA for the CDR3: TGTGCCAGCAGCCCTACCCGCAACACCATATATTTT. It yields the protein CASSPTRNTIYF.

J is TRBJ2-3 and V is TRBV30; D remains unclear. The V gene lost 8 bases and the J gene lost 6 bases, with 12 bases spanning the gap. Germline lookup yields CDR1 GTSNPN and CDR2 SVGIG (reference sequence). CDR3 length: 11 residues. CDR3 protein: CAGDKRDTQYF. CDR3 nucleotides: TGTGCCGGGGATAAGAGGGATACGCAGTATTTT. Full variable domain (rest looked up from reference TRBV30 and TRBJ2-3): SQTIHQWPATLVQPVGSPLSLECTVEGTSNPNLYWYRQAAGRGLQLLFYSVGIGQISSEVPQNLSASRPQDRQFILSSKKLLLSDSGFYLCAGDKRDTQYFGPGTRLTVL.